The 20 T cell receptor beta chains presented below share a single source sample, sequenced in a study of regulatory T cells in long-lasting Graves disease. Time point reported: newly diagnosed GD, antithyroid drugs for less than 3 months. The TCR library used RNA extracted from PBMCs. Libraries of TCR beta came from iRepertoire HTBI primers plus Arm-PCR of CDR3 regions. TCRdb fed the multiplex PCR reads into MiXCR, producing one record per CDR3 protein. This sample has about 400,000 distinct CDR3 sequences, with about a sixth found just once. The data were also submitted as part of a second study, on T cells in Graves' hyperthyroidism and ophthalmopathy.

The source was peripheral blood mononuclear cells (PBMCs), collected at new diagnosis, from a patient treated with antithyroid drugs. Receptor source: a woman between 18 and 30 years old with Graves disease.

The chain recombines TRBV27 with TRBJ2-1; D gene unclear. The germline V gene has CDR1 MNHEY and CDR2 SMNVEV (reference sequence). The CDR3 length is 22 residues. Trimming stripped 0 bases from V and 0 bases from J, with 27 bases between. Here the CDR3 reads CASSLSRPQRRLSQSSYNEQFF. The DNA of the CDR3 is TGTGCCAGCAGTTTATCTAGACCACAGAGGCGACTTTCCCAAAGCTCCTACAATGAGCAGTTCTTC.

At least ten counts were recorded for this clonotype. J is TRBJ1-2 and V is TRBV28; D ambiguous. The CDR3 totals 14 residues. Trimming took off 7 bases at V and 5 bases at J, with 17 bases between the two ends. Germline CDR1 reads MDHEN; CDR2 reads SYDVKM. The DNA for the CDR3 is TGTGCCAGCAACCCATCGGGCAGAAGATATGGCTACACCTTC. This translates into CASNPSGRRYGYTF.

This clonotype was recorded at least ten times. The chain is built from TRBV29-1 and TRBJ2-7, with 8 bases matching TRBD2. The CDR3 spans 15 residues. Unmatched junction bases numbered 10, after V lost 3 bases and J lost 3 bases. The germline CDR1 and CDR2 sequences are SQVTM and ANQGSEA. CDR3 sequence reads: CSVEFSSGSSYEQYF. The CDR3 region has the DNA TGCAGCGTTGAGTTTTCGAGCGGGAGTAGCTACGAGCAGTACTTC.

The rearrangement joins TRBV3-1 to TRBJ1-3; D may be TRBD1 (5 bases). Trimming took 1 base from V and 2 from J, leaving 12 bases between them. This CDR3 has 16 amino acids. The germline CDR1 and CDR2 sequences are LGHDT and YNNKEL (reference sequence). CDR3 sequence (DNA): TGTGCCAGCAGCCAAGGAAGGTCGGGGGCTGGAAACACCATATATTTT. Amino acids: CASSQGRSGAGNTIYF.

Comment on this clonotype: A junction boundary mismatches the germline segment, possibly from a read error. The V call is TRBV12-3 or TRBV12-4, the J call TRBJ2-1; D is possibly TRBD2 (5 bases). The CDR3 length is 14 residues. CDR3 sequence (DNA): TGTGCCAGCAGTACCGGACTGGCATACAGTGAGCAGTTCTTC. Translated, it gives CASSTGLAYSEQFF.

This clonotype was observed at least ten times. The rearrangement links TRBV7-9 to TRBJ2-7, with TRBD2 matching over 15 bases. The CDR3 is 16 amino acids. V gave up 4 bases and J gave up 5 bases; unmatched junction bases: 6. Germline loops: CDR1 SEHNR, CDR2 FQNEAQ (reference sequence). The CDR3 region has the DNA TGTGCCAGCAGCTCCGGGACTAGCGGGAGGAGAGACGAGCAGTACTTC. This codes for CASSSGTSGRRDEQYF.

This clonotype was seen repeatedly, ten times or more. The DNA for the CDR3 is TGTGCCAGCAGGGAGGGACAAATTAGCAATCAGCCCCAGCATTTT. Encoded protein: CASREGQISNQPQHF. This rearrangement joins TRBV6-1 to TRBJ1-5; TRBD1 is a possible D gene (6 bases). V was shortened by 6 bases and J by 0 bases, with 12 bases between the two germline ends. This CDR3 has 15 amino acids. From germline, CDR1 is MNHNS and CDR2 SASEGT.

This clonotype was detected ten times or more. The V and J genes are TRBV2 and TRBJ2-1; 10 bases line up with TRBD2. The CDR3 covers 16 residues. Germline V gene sequence: CDR1 SNHLY, CDR2 FYNNEI. J lost 5 bases, V lost 3 bases, and 7 bases had no gene match. CDR3 loop: CASSDIVAGGNNEQFF. CDR3 bases: TGTGCCAGCAGTGATATCGTAGCGGGGGGTAACAATGAGCAGTTCTTC.

This clonotype has a count of ten or more. In nucleotides, the CDR3 is TGTGCCAGCAGTCCCCCGATCGGGTCGGGAGCCTACGAGCAGTACTTC. Translated: CASSPPIGSGAYEQYF. V gene TRBV28 combines with J gene TRBJ2-7; the D gene is possibly TRBD2 (6 bases). Germline CDR1 and CDR2: MDHEN and SYDVKM. The CDR3 is 16 residues long. The germline V and J ends were trimmed by 5 bases and 2 bases, with 19 bases remaining between them. The variable domain in full, completed from reference TRBV28 and TRBJ2-7, reads DVKVTQSSRYLVKRTGEKVFLECVQDMDHENMFWYRQDPGLGLRLIYFSYDVKMKEKGDIPEGYSVSREKKERFSLILESASTNQTSMYLCASSPPIGSGAYEQYFGPGTRLTVT.

This clonotype was seen repeatedly, ten times or more. The chain recombines TRBV12-3 or TRBV12-4 with TRBJ2-2; D gene unclear. Trimming stripped 8 bases from V and 0 bases from J, with 10 bases between. This CDR3 region has 14 residues. The chain's CDR3 is CASWADANTGELFF. The CDR3 nucleotides are TGTGCCAGCTGGGCCGATGCGAACACCGGGGAGCTGTTTTTT.

This clonotype showed up just a few times. CDR3 residues: CASSPLVTNTEAFF. DNA for the CDR3: TGTGCCAGCAGCCCACTTGTCACGAACACTGAAGCTTTCTTT. The chain is built from TRBV7-9 and TRBJ1-1; D remains unclear. Trimming stripped 5 bases from V and 1 base from J, with 11 bases between. The CDR3 loop spans 14 amino acids. CDR1 and CDR2 (germline): SEHNR, FQNEAQ (reference sequence).

This clonotype was recorded many times. The chain joins TRBV3-1 to TRBJ1-2, with TRBD1 as a possible D gene (5 bases). Per the germline V gene, CDR1 is LGHDT and CDR2 is YNNKEL (reference sequence). Trimming took 0 bases from V and 4 from J, leaving 12 bases between them. The CDR3 totals 15 residues. CDR3 protein: CASSQEADNSYGYTF. The CDR3 coding sequence is TGTGCCAGCAGCCAAGAAGCGGACAACTCCTATGGCTACACCTTC.

V gene TRBV6-1 combines with J gene TRBJ2-1; tentatively, D is TRBD1 (6 bases). V was clipped by 6 bases and J by 2 bases, with 11 bases between them. The germline gives CDR1 MNHNS, CDR2 SASEGT. The CDR3 runs to 14 residues. The CDR3 sequence is CASSRQVTYNEQFF. DNA for the CDR3: TGTGCCAGCAGCCGACAGGTTACCTACAATGAGCAGTTCTTC.

The table lists this clonotype with many counts. This chain connects TRBV12-3 or TRBV12-4 to TRBJ2-1; 9 bases map to TRBD2. This CDR3 has 21 amino acids. Unmatched junction bases numbered 16, after V lost 1 base and J lost 0 bases. CDR3 coding DNA: TGTGCCAGCAGTTTAGACAATCAGAATAGGCTAGCGGGAATCTCCTACAATGAGCAGTTCTTC. It codes for CASSLDNQNRLAGISYNEQFF.

This clonotype has ten or more counts. This chain connects TRBV2 to TRBJ2-5; 7 nucleotides match TRBD2. The CDR3 has 15 amino acids. Germline CDR1 and CDR2: SNHLY and FYNNEI. The V gene end was trimmed by 4 bases and the J gene end by 1 base; junction bases not matched to a gene: 6. CDR3 coding DNA: TGTGCCAGCAGTGCAGCGGGATCCCCCCAAGAGACCCAGTACTTC. Translating gives CASSAAGSPQETQYF.

This clonotype has at least ten counts. This chain links TRBV7-3 with TRBJ2-2; TRBD2 is a possible D gene (6 bases). The V gene lost 1 base and the J gene lost 7 bases, with 10 bases spanning the gap. Per germline, CDR1 SGHTA and CDR2 FQGTGA. The CDR3 totals 14 residues. CDR3 in amino acids: CASSLSGKVGELFF. The DNA of the CDR3 is TGTGCCAGCAGCTTAAGCGGGAAGGTCGGGGAGCTGTTTTTT.

This clonotype came up many times. The gene calls are TRBV24-1 and TRBJ1-2, with D unresolved. Trimming took 1 base from V and 1 from J, leaving 6 bases between them. The germline CDR1 and CDR2 sequences are KGHDR and SFDVKD. There are 14 residues in the CDR3. CDR3 DNA: TGTGCCACCAGTGATTTTTCTCTTAACTATGGCTACACCTTC. Its translation is CATSDFSLNYGYTF.

This clonotype was seen repeatedly, ten times or more. The rearrangement links TRBV11-2 to TRBJ2-1, with 8 positions matching TRBD1. V lost 5 bases, J lost 0 bases, and 6 bases stayed unmatched. Germline V lookup: CDR1 SGHAT, CDR2 FQNNGV. The CDR3 is 16 residues long. The CDR3 nucleotides are TGTGCCAGCAGCGCCCGGACAGGGAGCTCCTACAATGAGCAGTTCTTC. Protein product: CASSARTGSSYNEQFF.

V usage is TRBV5-4 and J usage is TRBJ2-2, with 8 bases lining up with TRBD2. CDR1 is SGHNT and CDR2 is YYREEE in the germline V gene (reference sequence). Trimming cost V 4 bases and J 4 bases; bases outside gene matches: 6. This CDR3 has 15 residues. CDR3 loop: CASSRGGPFTGELFF. CDR3 DNA sequence: TGTGCCAGCAGCCGCGGGGGGCCCTTCACCGGGGAGCTGTTTTTT. The full variable domain, in which reference TRBV5-4 and TRBJ2-2 provide the parts outside the CDR3, is ETGVTQSPTHLIKTRGQQVTLRCSSQSGHNTVSWYQQALGQGPQFIFQYYREEENGRGNFPPRFSGLQFPNYSSELNVNALELDDSALYLCASSRGGPFTGELFFGEGSRLTVL.

This clonotype was seen many times. The gene calls are TRBV29-1 and TRBJ1-6; TRBD1 might be the D (6 bases). The germline V gene has CDR1 SQVTM and CDR2 ANQGSEA. V lost 2 bases to trimming and J lost 9 bases, with 11 bases between them. The CDR3 is 13 residues long. The CDR3 sequence is CSVETGRFSPLHF. The CDR3 DNA follows: TGCAGCGTTGAAACAGGGCGGTTTTCACCCCTCCACTTT.